The next 28 T cell receptor beta chains were all read from a single sample in a study of spatial heterogeneity in lung cancer (dated by TCRdb to between 2018 and 2021). The library was generated by 5' RACE. Reads for this sample came from a NextSeq 500. TCRdb trimmed the raw reads at Q25, called clones with MiXCR and kept productive beta chains. Records with the same CDR3 protein are collapsed into one entry carrying the most frequent genes and DNA. The sample has approximately 92,000 distinct CDR3 sequences on record, approximately 12% of them singletons. Under 50% of the sample rests with the top ten. What this sample's time point label stands for: sample taken at primary tumor resection. Material: PBMCs, obtained at surgery. These receptors all stem from a male donor with early-stage non-small cell lung cancer.

V usage is TRBV14 and J usage is TRBJ1-4; the match to TRBD1 covers 8 bases. CDR1 is SGHDN, CDR2 FVKESK, per germline. Trimming removed 3 bases from V and 10 bases from J; junction bases left unmatched: 10. The CDR3 is 15 amino acids. The CDR3 spells CASSQGAGGEAKLFF. In DNA, the CDR3 is TGTGCCAGCAGCCAGGGCGCAGGGGGCGAGGCAAAACTGTTTTTT.

This clonotype appeared a few times. The rearrangement links TRBV20-1 to TRBJ2-5, with 8 bases matching TRBD1. Per germline, CDR1 DFQATT and CDR2 SNEGSKA (reference sequence). Unmatched junction bases numbered 10, after V lost 0 bases and J lost 4 bases. The CDR3 runs 16 residues. Here the CDR3 DNA reads TGCAGTGCTAGAGATCCCGGACAGGGAGCCGCAGAGACCCAGTACTTC. It yields the protein CSARDPGQGAAETQYF.

This clonotype came up a few times. The V gene is TRBV5-6, the J gene TRBJ2-5, with D possibly being TRBD2 (6 bases). Germline loops: CDR1 SGHDT, CDR2 YYEEEE. The ends were cut back, 4 bases at V and 4 bases at J, with 11 bases in the middle. The CDR3 spans 13 residues. The CDR3 loop is CASSPGLTETQYF. The CDR3 region has the DNA TGTGCCAGCAGCCCCGGACTAACAGAGACCCAGTACTTC.

The V and J genes are TRBV20-1 and TRBJ1-6; D is uncertain. The length of the CDR3 is 15 residues. In germline, CDR1 is DFQATT, CDR2 SNEGSKA (reference sequence). With 4 bases removed from V and 3 bases from J, the gap between germline ends came to 13 bases. DNA of the CDR3: TGCAGTGCTAAGGCGGACGGCTTCTATAATTCACCCCTCCACTTT. Its translation is CSAKADGFYNSPLHF.

This clonotype was counted between two and nine times. J is TRBJ2-1 and V is TRBV6-2 or TRBV6-3, with a tentative D call TRBD1 (5 bases). The CDR3 is made up of 12 amino acids. V lost 6 bases to trimming and J lost 8 bases, with 11 bases between them. The germline gives CDR1 MNHEY, CDR2 SVGEGT. The CDR3 spells CASRGPGDEQFF. As DNA, the CDR3 is TGTGCCAGCAGGGGGCCCGGTGATGAGCAGTTCTTC.

This clonotype was seen a handful of times. V and J are TRBV20-1 and TRBJ2-1, with 13 bases lining up with TRBD2. The length of the CDR3 is 20 residues. Germline loops: CDR1 DFQATT, CDR2 SNEGSKA (reference sequence). After removal of 1 base from V and 3 bases from J, the junction contained 15 bases not matched to a gene. The CDR3 DNA reads TGCAGTGCTAGAGCCGTACCGACTAGCGGGAGGACCGAACGCTACAATGAGCAGTTCTTC. Its protein product is CSARAVPTSGRTERYNEQFF.

This sequence joins TRBV20-1 and TRBJ2-1; 12 bases map to TRBD2. The CDR3 contains 17 residues. CDR1 and CDR2 from the germline V gene are DFQATT and SNEGSKA (reference sequence). Trimming cost V 1 base and J 10 bases; bases outside gene matches: 14. CDR3 loop: CSARGSRLAGATGEQFF. In DNA form, the CDR3 reads TGCAGTGCTAGAGGGTCGAGACTAGCGGGGGCCACGGGCGAGCAGTTCTTC.

The V call is TRBV27, the J call TRBJ2-6, with D unclear. There are 15 residues in the CDR3. The V end lost 1 base, the J end lost 1 base, and 5 bases lay between the germline ends. Germline V gene lookup returns CDR1 MNHEY and CDR2 SMNVEV (reference sequence). The CDR3: CASSLYGSGANVLTF. The CDR3 nucleotides are TGTGCCAGCAGTTTATATGGTTCTGGGGCCAACGTCCTGACTTTC.

The sample holds many counts of this clonotype. The V gene is TRBV21-1, the J gene TRBJ2-3. TRBV21-1 is flagged as a pseudogene. The CDR3 length is 13 residues. The CDR3 DNA follows: TGTGCCAGCAGCAAAGTGGGGTCACATACGCAGTATTTT. It translates to CASSKVGSHTQYF.

This clonotype was observed a handful of times. The rearrangement joins TRBV4-2 to TRBJ1-1; D not resolved. Trimming took 2 bases from V and 0 from J, leaving 4 bases between them. This CDR3 comprises 13 residues. The V gene's germline CDR1 is LGHNA and CDR2 YNFKEQ. Written as DNA, the CDR3 is TGTGCCAGCAGCCAACTTATGAACACTGAAGCTTTCTTT. Protein: CASSQLMNTEAFF.

The chain carries TRBV7-9 and TRBJ1-2; D is uncertain. The CDR3 contains 12 residues. The V gene's germline CDR1 is SEHNR and CDR2 FQNEAQ (reference sequence). Trimming left V 5 bases short and J 0 bases short, with 4 bases between. CDR3 sequence: CASSPSNYGYTF. CDR3 DNA sequence: TGTGCCAGCAGCCCTTCTAACTATGGCTACACCTTC.

V gene TRBV29-1 combines with J gene TRBJ2-5; 9 bases match TRBD2. This CDR3 comprises 17 residues. Germline values: CDR1 SQVTM, CDR2 ANQGSEA. V lost 0 bases to trimming and J lost 4 bases; unmatched junction nucleotides: 12. CDR3 bases: TGCAGCGTTGAAGAAGCAGCGGGAGGCCCTTTGGGAGAGACCCAGTACTTC. Its translation: CSVEEAAGGPLGETQYF.

J is TRBJ2-1 and V is TRBV3-1; possibly TRBD1 for D (6 bases). V dropped 4 bases and J dropped 3 bases, with 13 bases sitting between them. Germline values: CDR1 LGHDT, CDR2 YNNKEL (reference sequence). This CDR3 spans 15 amino acids. CDR3 nucleotides: TGTGCCAGCAGCCCCCAGGGGCGGTTCTACAATGAGCAGTTCTTC. It translates to CASSPQGRFYNEQFF.

Concerning this clonotype itself: Since a much larger clone is just one base distant, this may be a read error. The chain recombines TRBV20-1 with TRBJ1-2; D is uncertain. CDR3 size: 15 residues. Germline CDR1 DFQATT, CDR2 SNEGSKA (reference sequence). CDR3 bases: TGCTGTGCTAGAGATTTGAGCAGCCGGACCCATGGCTACACCTTC. Translated: CCARDLSSRTHGYTF.

Many counts were recorded for this clonotype. The chain carries TRBV7-9 and TRBJ2-3; no firm D call. Germline V gene sequence: CDR1 SEHNR, CDR2 FQNEAQ (reference sequence). Trimming pared 4 bases from V and 4 bases from J, leaving 3 bases between. The CDR3 has 11 amino acids. The CDR3 DNA follows: TGTGCCAGCAGCTCCTCAGATACGCAGTATTTT. Translated: CASSSSDTQYF.

CDR3 protein: CASSLEASNEKLFF. CDR3 nucleotide sequence: TGTGCCAGCAGCTTAGAGGCTTCTAATGAAAAACTGTTTTTT. The V call is TRBV7-2, the J call TRBJ1-4; D is uncertain. Per the germline V gene, CDR1 is SGHTA and CDR2 is FQGNSA. The CDR3 has 14 residues. V was trimmed by 1 base and J by 3 bases, leaving 6 bases between them. The full variable domain, its missing parts supplied by reference TRBV7-2 and TRBJ1-4, is GAGVSQSPSNKVTEKGKDVELRCDPISGHTALYWYRQSLGQGLEFLIYFQGNSAPDKSGLPSDRFSAERTGGSVSTLTIQRTQQEDSAVYLCASSLEASNEKLFFGSGTQLSVL.

This clonotype was counted only a few times. V and J are TRBV30 and TRBJ2-7; D not resolved. Germline V gene sequence: CDR1 GTSNPN, CDR2 SVGIG (reference sequence). The germline V and J ends were trimmed by 2 bases and 4 bases, with 15 bases remaining between them. The CDR3 covers 14 residues. The chain's CDR3 is CAWSTFGTQYEQYF. CDR3 DNA: TGTGCCTGGAGTACCTTCGGCACACAATACGAGCAGTACTTC.

In its sample, this clonotype was seen a few times. The V and J genes are TRBV11-2 and TRBJ2-3; 7 positions agree with TRBD1. The germline gives CDR1 SGHAT, CDR2 FQNNGV. The ends lost 3 bases at V and 4 bases at J; junction bases unmatched: 1. The CDR3 covers 13 residues. The CDR3 reads CASSFGQADTQYF. DNA for the CDR3: TGTGCCAGCAGCTTCGGACAGGCAGATACGCAGTATTTT.

This clonotype was observed a handful of times. This rearrangement joins TRBV6-2 or TRBV6-3 to TRBJ2-2; D is unclear. The germline V gene has CDR1 MNHEY and CDR2 SVGEGT. With 5 bases removed from V and 7 bases from J, the gap between germline ends came to 8 bases. The CDR3 is 12 residues long. The CDR3 bases are TGTGCCAGCAGTCTCCAACTCGGGGAGCTGTTTTTT. Its protein product is CASSLQLGELFF.

This rearrangement joins TRBV5-1 to TRBJ2-5; D is perhaps TRBD2 (6 bases). Trimming pared 0 bases from V and 1 base from J, leaving 13 bases between. The germline V gene encodes CDR1 SGHRS and CDR2 YFSETQ. The CDR3 length is 16 residues. The CDR3 DNA sequence: TGCGCCAGCAGCTTGGACACCGGGGGAATCCAAGAGACCCAGTACTTC. It encodes CASSLDTGGIQETQYF.

There are a few counts of this clonotype. This chain connects TRBV6-6 to TRBJ2-7, with 9 positions matching TRBD2. The CDR3 is made up of 15 amino acids. The J segment lost 1 base and the V segment lost 6 bases, leaving 7 bases of the junction unmatched. Germline V gene sequence: CDR1 MNHNY, CDR2 SVGAGI (reference sequence). The CDR3 protein is CASRLSGGPSYEQYF. CDR3 in DNA: TGTGCCAGCAGACTTAGCGGGGGACCTTCCTACGAGCAGTACTTC.

A few counts support this clonotype. J is TRBJ2-1 and V is TRBV14, with D possibly being TRBD2 (6 bases). CDR3 size: 11 residues. In germline, CDR1 is SGHDN, CDR2 FVKESK. Trimming removed 5 bases at V and 15 bases at J, with 14 bases between. The CDR3 here is CASSAGTVLFF. The DNA of the CDR3 is TGTGCCAGCAGCGCCGGGACTGTTTTGTTCTTC.

In this sample, this clonotype turned up a few times. This chain joins TRBV5-1 and TRBJ2-3; 15 bases agree with TRBD2. Unmatched junction bases numbered 3, after V lost 4 bases and J lost 3 bases. CDR3 length equals 16 residues. The germline CDR1 and CDR2 sequences are SGHRS and YFSETQ. CDR3 amino acids: CASSPGTSGRTDTQYF. The CDR3, as DNA: TGCGCCAGCAGCCCGGGGACTAGCGGGAGGACAGATACGCAGTATTTT.

This sequence joins TRBV21-1 and TRBJ2-5; no check of the table's D call, TRBD1, against the DNA was made. TRBV21-1 is given as a pseudogene. This CDR3 contains 16 residues. CDR3 amino acids: CASREGGAGGIETQYF. The CDR3 nucleotides read TGTGCCAGCAGAGAAGGGGGAGCCGGAGGGATAGAGACCCAGTACTTC.

In its sample, this clonotype was seen a few times. This rearrangement joins TRBV30 to TRBJ2-1; 8 bases match TRBD2. The CDR3 totals 16 residues. V was clipped by 0 bases and J by 12 bases; unmatched bases: 16. Germline V lookup: CDR1 GTSNPN, CDR2 SVGIG (reference sequence). The DNA of the CDR3 is TGTGCCTGGAGTGTACCCGGGACTAGGGGAGGGGTAGGGCAGTTCTTC. Translating gives CAWSVPGTRGGVGQFF. The entire variable domain, with the rest obtained from reference TRBV30 and TRBJ2-1, is as follows: SQTIHQWPATLVQPVGSPLSLECTVEGTSNPNLYWYRQAAGRGLQLLFYSVGIGQISSEVPQNLSASRPQDRQFILSSKKLLLSDSGFYLCAWSVPGTRGGVGQFFGPGTRLTVL.

There are a few counts of this clonotype. This chain links TRBV29-1 with TRBJ2-1, with 9 nucleotides matching TRBD1. J lost 6 bases, V lost 3 bases, and 6 bases had no gene match. This CDR3 contains 14 residues. The V gene's germline CDR1 is SQVTM and CDR2 ANQGSEA. The CDR3 coding sequence is TGCAGCGTTGAGATGGGACAGGGAGGCAATGAGCAGTTCTTC. Translating it yields CSVEMGQGGNEQFF.

This clonotype was seen only a few times. This rearrangement joins TRBV5-1 to TRBJ2-5; tentatively, D is TRBD1 or TRBD2 (5 bases each). The germline V gene encodes CDR1 SGHRS and CDR2 YFSETQ. Trimming stripped 4 bases from V and 2 bases from J, with 12 bases between. The CDR3 contains 14 residues. The DNA for the CDR3 is TGCGCCAGCAGCCCCGGGACGCCTCAAGAGACCCAGTACTTC. Translating gives CASSPGTPQETQYF.

In this sample, this clonotype turned up once. J is TRBJ2-7 and V is TRBV11-1, with D maybe TRBD1 (5 bases). CDR1 and CDR2 from the germline V gene are SGHAT and FQDESV (reference sequence). The CDR3 length is 15 residues. The V end was cut by 5 bases, the J end by 0 bases, with 14 bases between. CDR3 nucleotide sequence: TGTGCCAGCAGCCACCCCGTCGACAGCTCCTACGAGCAGTACTTC. Protein: CASSHPVDSSYEQYF.